This TCR beta chain is drawn from a study of glioma-infiltrating T cells after dendritic cell vaccination. The sample's time point: after dendritic cell vaccination, including at tumor progression/relapse. None of the glioblastoma patients had an isocitrate dehydrogenase mutation. TCRdb's table, derived via immunoSEQ multiplex PCR, lists solely in-frame clones and lacks some. Of 98,000 or so clones in the sample, 75% to 90% are singletons; the top ten hold about 5%. The CDR3 totals 15 residues. Trimming took off 7 bases at V and 0 bases at J, with 15 bases between the two ends. Germline lookup yields CDR1 SEHNR and CDR2 FQNEAQ (reference sequence). This clone was observed a single time.

The sequence was obtained from a human donor with glioblastoma. The sample consisted of blood, taken after dendritic cell vaccination. The V gene is TRBV7-9, the J gene TRBJ1-1; D may be TRBD1 (6 bases). CDR3 residues: CASTYQGTLNTEAFF. The CDR3 DNA follows: TGTGCCAGCACCTATCAGGGGACCTTGAACACTGAAGCTTTCTTT.